The clone carrying this T cell receptor beta chain has a handful of counts. RNA transcripts yielded amplified TCR beta CDR3 regions. RT-PCR in the first round (using the HTBI primer set) targeted the TCR CDR3. Using its own MiXCR run on the multiplex PCR reads, TCRdb lists one record per CDR3 protein. The repertoire holds more than 350,000 distinct CDR3 sequences, with approximately 17% as singletons. The data belong to a study of T cells in Graves' hyperthyroidism and ophthalmopathy. The wider study: Peripheral blood was acquired at first diagnosis, ahead of any therapy whatsoever.

Trimming cost V 4 bases and J 7 bases, with 12 bases left between them. The CDR3 runs 13 residues. The germline gives CDR1 SGDLS, CDR2 YYNGEE. Sequenced: blood. The chain combines TRBV9 with TRBJ1-5; D gene unclear. The TCR was taken from a woman between 25 and 40 years old with Graves' hyperthyroidism that later progressed to Graves' ophthalmopathy. The CDR3 DNA is TGTGCCAGCAGCTACGATGGTACGCAGCCCCAGCATTTT. It encodes CASSYDGTQPQHF.